These 18 T cell receptor beta chains were all obtained from the same sample, sequenced in a study of blood T cell repertoires in COVID-19. The protocol was immunoSEQ multiplex PCR, while the TCRdb copy is restricted to in-frame clones and leaves out a portion. Of more than 110,000 clones listed, 80% to 85% are singletons. The specimen was peripheral blood. These receptors were collected from a human donor in a cohort sampled during active COVID-19.

The V gene is TRBV3-1 (or the pseudogene TRBV3-2), the J gene TRBJ1-6; D remains unclear. V was trimmed by 1 base and J by 7 bases, leaving 11 bases between them. CDR1 and CDR2 from the germline V gene are LGHDT and YNNKEL (reference sequence). This CDR3 is built from 15 residues. CDR3: CASSQGIALNSPLHF. The CDR3 DNA sequence: TGTGCCAGCAGCCAAGGGATAGCCCTGAATTCACCCCTCCACTTT.

The CDR3 loop is CASSLGTGGVNTEAFF. The CDR3 coding sequence is TGCGCCAGCAGCTTGGGGACAGGGGGCGTGAACACTGAAGCTTTCTTT. The chain links TRBV5-1 to TRBJ1-1; 11 positions agree with TRBD1. The V gene end was trimmed by 0 bases and the J gene end by 0 bases; junction bases not matched to a gene: 1. The germline CDR1 and CDR2 sequences are SGHRS and YFSETQ. CDR3 length equals 16 residues.

This chain connects TRBV6-5 to TRBJ2-7; maybe TRBD1 (6 bases). Germline V gives CDR1 MNHEY, CDR2 SVGAGI. The CDR3 runs 13 residues. Trimming took off 5 bases at V and 3 bases at J, with 11 bases between the two ends. CDR3 sequence (DNA): TGTGCCAGCAGTCCCCGGGACAACTACGAGCAGTACTTC. Protein: CASSPRDNYEQYF.

V and J are TRBV20-1 and TRBJ1-1; TRBD1 aligns across 7 bases. In germline, CDR1 is DFQATT, CDR2 SNEGSKA (reference sequence). V shed 3 bases and J 5 bases; nucleotides not matched to a gene: 6. This CDR3 has 13 residues. The CDR3 reads CSASDRARTEAFF. In DNA form, the CDR3 reads TGCAGTGCTAGTGACAGGGCGCGAACTGAAGCTTTCTTT.

This clone appeared a single time. The gene calls are TRBV11-3 and TRBJ2-2, with D hard to call. CDR3 length: 14 amino acids. Germline CDR1 SGHNT, CDR2 YENEEA. V was trimmed by 1 base and J by 6 bases, leaving 9 bases between them. The CDR3 spells CASSLVGAAGELFF. The CDR3 region has the DNA TGTGCCAGCAGCTTAGTCGGCGCGGCCGGGGAGCTGTTTTTT.

In its sample, this clone was seen a few times. The chain links TRBV6-5 to TRBJ1-5, with TRBD1 identical over 7 bases. CDR1 and CDR2 (germline): MNHEY, SVGAGI. Trimming removed 6 bases from V and 2 bases from J; junction bases left unmatched: 4. This CDR3 has 14 residues. CDR3 region: CASRTGMGNQPQHF. The CDR3 DNA reads as TGTGCCAGCAGGACAGGGATGGGCAATCAGCCCCAGCATTTT.

The chain is built from TRBV3-1 (or the pseudogene TRBV3-2) and TRBJ2-4; D is unresolved. Trimming cost V 0 bases and J 0 bases, with 21 bases left between them. This CDR3 has 20 amino acids. Germline loops: CDR1 LGHDT, CDR2 YNNKEL (reference sequence). CDR3 amino acids: CASSQEASGKVILAKNIQYF. The CDR3, as DNA: TGTGCCAGCAGCCAAGAAGCTTCAGGCAAAGTCATTTTAGCCAAAAACATTCAGTACTTC.

The CDR3: CSAKMSQETQYF. In DNA, the CDR3 is TGCAGCGCTAAGATGAGCCAAGAGACCCAGTACTTC. The J gene is TRBJ2-5, the V gene TRBV29-1; D is unresolved. CDR3 length equals 12 residues. Germline lookup yields CDR1 SQVTM and CDR2 ANQGSEA. Deletions cut 7 bases from V and 1 base from J, with 10 bases between.

This rearrangement joins TRBV18 to TRBJ2-3, with 8 bases aligning to TRBD1. Germline V lookup: CDR1 KGHSH, CDR2 LQKENI. This CDR3 comprises 14 residues. The trim removed 8 bases at V and 2 bases at J, leaving 6 bases unmatched. CDR3 sequence reads: CASRHRGSTDTQYF. The CDR3, as DNA: TGTGCCAGCCGTCACAGGGGGTCCACAGATACGCAGTATTTT.

This clone appeared many times. The J gene is TRBJ2-2, the V gene TRBV5-1; 7 bases are a match to TRBD2. With 1 base clipped from V and 5 bases from J, the junction kept 8 bases outside the gene matches. Germline CDR1 is SGHRS and CDR2 is YFSETQ. The CDR3 has 16 amino acids. The CDR3 DNA sequence: TGCGCCAGCAGCTTGAGGTTCGCGGGGGTGACCGGGGAGCTGTTTTTT. Translation: CASSLRFAGVTGELFF.

V and J are TRBV2 and TRBJ2-5, with D possibly being TRBD1 (5 bases). The germline gives CDR1 SNHLY, CDR2 FYNNEI. Trimming left V 2 bases short and J 0 bases short, with 7 bases between. The CDR3 length is 14 residues. CDR3 DNA: TGTGCCAGCAGTGAATTGACAGACCAAGAGACCCAGTACTTC. Its protein is CASSELTDQETQYF.

The chain links TRBV2 to TRBJ2-3, with 7 bases matching TRBD2. The junction had 6 bases not matched to a gene; V was cut back by 3 bases and J by 3 bases. This CDR3 spans 15 amino acids. The germline CDR1 and CDR2 sequences are SNHLY and FYNNEI. The CDR3 bases are TGTGCCAGCAGTGAGAAAGCGGGGAGAACAGATACGCAGTATTTT. Protein sequence: CASSEKAGRTDTQYF.

The chain links TRBV24-1 to TRBJ1-1; possible D gene TRBD1, 5 bases. The germline V gene encodes CDR1 KGHDR and CDR2 SFDVKD. The CDR3 spans 13 residues. Deletions cut 6 bases from V and 6 bases from J, with 13 bases between. This CDR3 is CATSTPGGAEAFF. The CDR3 DNA sequence: TGTGCCACCAGTACCCCGGGGGGGGCTGAAGCTTTCTTT.

J is TRBJ2-3 and V is TRBV19; 10 bases fit TRBD2. Germline V CDR1 and CDR2: LNHDA, SQIVND (reference sequence). CDR3 length: 16 residues. Trimming cost V 4 bases and J 1 base; bases outside gene matches: 5. The CDR3 protein is CASSTGLADRTDTQYF. The CDR3 DNA follows: TGTGCCAGTAGTACCGGACTAGCGGACCGCACAGATACGCAGTATTTT.

This clone was seen only once. V usage is TRBV19 and J usage is TRBJ1-5, with D possibly being TRBD1 (6 bases). Deletions cut 2 bases from V and 5 bases from J, with 16 bases between. Germline V gene sequence: CDR1 LNHDA, CDR2 SQIVND (reference sequence). The CDR3 runs 16 residues. The CDR3 nucleotides are TGTGCCAGTAGTATACCCGACAGGCGACCCTATCAGCCCCAGCATTTT. Translation: CASSIPDRRPYQPQHF.

The rearrangement joins TRBV25-1 to TRBJ1-2; 11 nucleotides line up with TRBD1. The length of the CDR3 is 14 residues. Trimming at V came to 4 bases and at J to 9 bases, leaving 7 bases not matched to a gene. From germline, CDR1 is MGHDK and CDR2 SYGVNS. The CDR3 bases are TGTGCCAGCAGTGCCCTGGACAGGGGGCTTAGCTACACCTTC. Encoded protein: CASSALDRGLSYTF.

The chain employs TRBV5-4 and TRBJ2-1; 8 bases agree with TRBD2. In germline, CDR1 is SGHNT, CDR2 YYREEE (reference sequence). J lost 0 bases, V lost 2 bases, and 4 bases had no gene match. The CDR3 totals 16 residues. Written as DNA, the CDR3 is TGTGCCAGCAGCTTAAGTGCGGGGGGCTCCTACAATGAGCAGTTCTTC. This encodes CASSLSAGGSYNEQFF.

The V and J genes are TRBV24-1 and TRBJ1-5; 10 positions match TRBD1. Germline lookup yields CDR1 KGHDR and CDR2 SFDVKD. Trimming took 4 bases from V and 7 from J; bases not matched to a gene: 6. There are 15 residues in the CDR3. CDR3 coding DNA: TGTGCCACCAGTGAAACCGGGACAGGGGTCCAGCCCCAGCATTTT. It translates to CATSETGTGVQPQHF.